This TCR beta chain was documented in a study of CD8 T cells in ankylosing spondylitis. There are a few counts of this clonotype. The antigen is unknown. The CDR3 spans 16 residues. The germline CDR1 and CDR2 sequences are DFQATT and SNEGSKA (reference sequence). V gave up 3 bases and J gave up 1 base; unmatched junction bases: 7. The study's findings and limits: The clones that were linked to disease were reported to be significantly enriched in matched synovial fluid samples from ankylosing spondylitis patients. Disease-linked clones displayed a CD8+ phenotype and appeared relatively rarely in peripheral blood. Made up of eight highly homologous variants, a TCR beta motif appeared characteristic of ankylosing spondylitis blood.

Libraries of TCR beta came from quantitative 5'-RACE with molecular barcodes. MiXCR was run by TCRdb on the 5' RACE reads, yielding one entry per CDR3 protein. Among about 140,000 distinct CDR3 sequences listed, under 35% were seen once. This TCR derives from a male donor with ankylosing spondylitis. The sample comprised synovial fluid, either unsorted or a sorted T cell fraction (not recorded which). The chain joins TRBV20-1 to TRBJ2-3; 10 nucleotides align to TRBD2. This CDR3 reads CSASSGRSLGTDTQYF. The DNA for the CDR3 is TGCAGTGCTAGTAGCGGGAGGTCCCTCGGCACAGATACGCAGTATTTT.